These 29 T cell receptor beta chains came from one sample sequenced in a study of T-cell memory formation after mild COVID-19. A single record per CDR3 protein comes from TCRdb applying MiXCR to the 5' RACE reads. The profile shows around 250,000 distinct CDR3 sequences, 16% of them singletons. Sequencing input: PBMCs or a T cell subset sorted from them (not recorded which). Receptors originate from a man between 18 and 35 years old who had mild COVID-19 (a few samples of this study predate the infection). Cell type and time point are not known.

The chain combines TRBV11-2 with TRBJ1-2; D is ambiguous. CDR1 is SGHAT, CDR2 FQNNGV, per germline. V was pared by 6 bases and J by 2 bases, with 13 bases between. The CDR3 runs to 14 residues. The CDR3 loop reads CASRAPYKNYGYTF. CDR3 in DNA: TGTGCCAGCAGAGCCCCGTACAAGAACTATGGCTACACCTTC.

This clonotype showed up just a few times. The chain carries TRBV6-6 and TRBJ2-3; no firm D call. Germline CDR1 reads MNHNY; CDR2 reads SVGAGI (reference sequence). The CDR3 totals 13 residues. V lost 5 bases and J 2 bases, leaving 8 bases between the germline ends. The CDR3 sequence is CASSQYNTDTQYF. CDR3 DNA sequence: TGTGCCAGCAGTCAATACAACACAGATACGCAGTATTTT.

This clonotype was seen just once. This sequence joins TRBV7-2 and TRBJ1-1; D ambiguous. Trimming cost V 1 base and J 1 base, with 10 bases left between them. Germline V gene sequence: CDR1 SGHTA, CDR2 FQGNSA. The CDR3 consists of 15 residues. CDR3 sequence reads: CASSLETITNTEAFF. The CDR3 DNA follows: TGTGCCAGCAGCTTAGAGACAATCACGAACACTGAAGCTTTCTTT.

The genes are TRBV7-9 and TRBJ2-7; unclear D gene. The V end lost 9 bases, the J end lost 5 bases, and 8 bases lay between the germline ends. Germline lookup yields CDR1 SEHNR and CDR2 FQNEAQ (reference sequence). CDR3 length equals 10 residues. The CDR3 protein is CASAGNEQYF. The CDR3 region has the DNA TGTGCCAGTGCCGGCAACGAGCAGTACTTC. The variable domain in full, with the rest retrieved from reference TRBV7-9 and TRBJ2-7, is DTGVSQNPRHKITKRGQNVTFRCDPISEHNRLYWYRQTLGQGPEFLTYFQNEAQLEKSRLLSDRFSAERPKGSFSTLEIQRTEQGDSAMYLCASAGNEQYFGPGTRLTVT.

This clonotype was seen at least ten times. This chain uses TRBV20-1 with TRBJ1-1; 9 nucleotides line up with TRBD1. The V gene's germline CDR1 is DFQATT and CDR2 SNEGSKA (reference sequence). The CDR3 sequence is 12 residues long. This chain's CDR3 is CSAGQGGTEAFF. In DNA, the CDR3 is TGCAGCGCGGGACAGGGAGGCACTGAAGCTTTCTTT.

This clonotype has at least ten counts. V is TRBV7-3 and J is TRBJ2-2, with D perhaps matching TRBD1 or TRBD2 (6 bases each). The CDR3 is made up of 15 amino acids. CDR1 and CDR2 (germline): SGHTA, FQGTGA. V lost 5 bases and J 1 base, leaving 11 bases between the germline ends. The CDR3 loop reads CASSQKGGNTGELFF. CDR3 sequence (DNA): TGTGCCAGCAGCCAGAAGGGGGGGAACACCGGGGAGCTGTTTTTT.

In DNA, the CDR3 is TGTGCCAGCAGCCCGCCTGGGGGGACCTCCTACAATGAGCAGTTCTTC. It codes for CASSPPGGTSYNEQFF. The chain recombines TRBV7-2 with TRBJ2-1; TRBD2 is a possible D gene (6 bases). Trimming removed 5 bases from V and 0 bases from J, with 14 bases in between. The CDR3 covers 16 residues. CDR1 and CDR2 (germline): SGHTA, FQGNSA.

The chain couples TRBV3-1 to TRBJ2-5; D is undetermined. The V gene's germline CDR1 is LGHDT and CDR2 YNNKEL (reference sequence). The ends were cut back, 0 bases at V and 5 bases at J, with 4 bases in the middle. CDR3 length equals 12 residues. CDR3 DNA: TGTGCCAGCAGCCAAGAAAAGGAGACCCAGTACTTC. As protein: CASSQEKETQYF.

This CDR3 reads CASSPSSGGLYEQYF. In DNA, the CDR3 is TGTGCCAGCTCACCCTCTAGCGGGGGGCTCTACGAGCAGTACTTC. The chain combines TRBV18 with TRBJ2-7; 11 bases fit TRBD2. The CDR3 is 15 residues long. The junction had 4 bases not matched to a gene; V was cut back by 3 bases and J by 3 bases. CDR1 KGHSH and CDR2 LQKENI come from the germline V gene.

This chain uses TRBV6-5 with TRBJ1-1; maybe TRBD1 (6 bases). Germline lookup yields CDR1 MNHEY and CDR2 SVGAGI. Trimming removed 2 bases from V and 7 bases from J, with 17 bases in between. This CDR3 has 15 residues. CDR3: CASSYTGIPTGEAFF. The DNA for the CDR3 is TGTGCCAGCAGTTACACAGGGATCCCAACTGGTGAAGCTTTCTTT.

This clonotype was observed a few times. J is TRBJ2-6 and V is TRBV5-4; D unresolved. The V end lost 4 bases, the J end lost 4 bases, and 9 bases lay between the germline ends. This CDR3 is 14 amino acids long. From germline, CDR1 is SGHNT and CDR2 YYREEE (reference sequence). CDR3 DNA: TGTGCCAGCAGCGATACAGTCGGGGCCAACGTCCTGACTTTC. It specifies CASSDTVGANVLTF. Filled out from reference TRBV5-4 and TRBJ2-6, the complete variable domain reads ETGVTQSPTHLIKTRGQQVTLRCSSQSGHNTVSWYQQALGQGPQFIFQYYREEENGRGNFPPRFSGLQFPNYSSELNVNALELDDSALYLCASSDTVGANVLTFGAGSRLTVL.

The rearrangement joins TRBV12-3 or TRBV12-4 to TRBJ1-1; TRBD1 agrees at 9 bases. The length of the CDR3 is 13 residues. The trim removed 3 bases at V and 6 bases at J, leaving 2 bases unmatched. CDR3 bases: TGTGCCAGCAGTTTCCGGACAGGGGCTGAAGCTTTCTTT. Translating gives CASSFRTGAEAFF.

The rearrangement links TRBV6-7 to TRBJ2-7; D unclear. TRBV6-7 is an open reading frame whose function is uncertain. CDR3 length: 15 residues. The V end was cut by 0 bases, the J end by 2 bases, with 11 bases between. CDR3 region: CASSYSRSNPYEQYV. In DNA form, the CDR3 reads TGTGCCAGCAGTTACTCGAGGAGTAACCCCTACGAGCAGTACGTC.

The chain carries TRBV2 and TRBJ1-4; possible D gene TRBD1, 5 bases. V was pared by 8 bases and J by 2 bases, with 12 bases between. Per the germline V gene, CDR1 is SNHLY and CDR2 is FYNNEI. The CDR3 is 14 residues long. CDR3 sequence: CASDLTVTNEKLFF. Written as DNA, the CDR3 is TGTGCCAGCGATTTGACAGTCACTAATGAAAAACTGTTTTTT.

In its sample, this clonotype was seen a few times. The J gene is TRBJ1-1, the V gene TRBV12-3 or TRBV12-4, with a weak D call TRBD1 (6 bases). This CDR3 has 17 residues. Trimming removed 3 bases at V and 1 base at J, with 18 bases between. Here the CDR3 DNA reads TGTGCCAGCAGTTTTGCTTACGGGGGGCTGAAGAACACTGAAGCTTTCTTT. It yields the protein CASSFAYGGLKNTEAFF.

This clonotype was detected a few times. This sequence joins TRBV29-1 and TRBJ2-3, with 7 bases fitting TRBD2. From germline, CDR1 is SQVTM and CDR2 ANQGSEA. CDR3 size: 15 residues. V lost 4 bases and J lost 5; bases outside the gene matches: 12. The CDR3 loop reads CSVGPSSGTGDTQYF. DNA of the CDR3: TGCAGCGTTGGGCCATCTAGCGGAACGGGAGATACGCAGTATTTT.

This clonotype came up once. The chain uses TRBV7-9 and TRBJ2-3; TRBD1 matches 9 bases. Germline V gene data show CDR1 as SEHNR and CDR2 as FQNEAQ (reference sequence). V lost 4 bases, J lost 1 base, and 3 bases stayed unmatched. This CDR3 comprises 15 residues. In DNA form, the CDR3 reads TGTGCCAGCAGCTCGCACAGGGGGCGCACAGATACGCAGTATTTT. The encoded protein is CASSSHRGRTDTQYF.

This clonotype was seen repeatedly, ten times or more. The gene calls are TRBV12-3 or TRBV12-4 and TRBJ2-2; D remains ambiguous. The V end lost 1 base, the J end lost 4 bases, and 7 bases lay between the germline ends. This CDR3 region has 14 residues. In nucleotides, the CDR3 is TGTGCCAGCAGTTTAGGTGCCAGCACCGGGGAGCTGTTTTTT. This translates into CASSLGASTGELFF.

This chain uses TRBV6-2 or TRBV6-3 with TRBJ1-5, with D unresolved. Trimming shortened V by 7 bases and J by 1 base, and 5 bases separated the two germline ends. This CDR3 comprises 12 residues. CDR1 is MNHEY, CDR2 SVGEGT, per germline. CDR3 DNA sequence: TGTGCCAGCAAAGACAGCAATCAGCCCCAGCATTTT. This translates into CASKDSNQPQHF.

At least ten counts were recorded for this clonotype. The chain carries TRBV5-1 and TRBJ2-5; D perhaps matches TRBD2 (6 bases). The germline V gene has CDR1 SGHRS and CDR2 YFSETQ. This CDR3 is built from 14 residues. V was clipped by 0 bases and J by 5 bases, with 11 bases between them. The CDR3 DNA sequence: TGCGCCAGCAGCTTGGAGACTAGAGGCGAGACCCAGTACTTC. This gives the protein CASSLETRGETQYF.

This clonotype was recorded a few times. This chain uses TRBV10-3 with TRBJ2-7; D is unresolved. Germline assignment: CDR1 ENHRY and CDR2 SYGVKD. The CDR3 is 12 residues long. V shed 5 bases and J shed 0 bases, with 5 bases lying between them. CDR3 nucleotides: TGTGCCATCAGTACAAGCTCCTACGAGCAGTACTTC. This codes for CAISTSSYEQYF.

There are many counts of this clonotype. The chain joins TRBV29-1 to TRBJ2-5; D call uncertain. This CDR3 is 16 amino acids long. Germline assignment: CDR1 SQVTM and CDR2 ANQGSEA. V lost 0 bases, J lost 0 bases, and 14 bases lay in between. CDR3 sequence reads: CSVEEDTQHNQETQYF. Here the CDR3 DNA reads TGCAGCGTTGAAGAGGATACACAGCACAACCAAGAGACCCAGTACTTC.

The CDR3 DNA sequence: TGCGCCAGCAGCTTGGCTGGGGGGGATGGTTACGAGCAGTACTTC. This gives the protein CASSLAGGDGYEQYF. The chain links TRBV5-1 to TRBJ2-7; 7 nucleotides line up with TRBD2. The germline V gene encodes CDR1 SGHRS and CDR2 YFSETQ. The J segment lost 4 bases and the V segment lost 0 bases, leaving 7 bases of the junction unmatched. The CDR3 extends over 15 amino acids. The complete variable domain, with remaining parts taken from reference TRBV5-1 and TRBJ2-7, reads KAGVTQTPRYLIKTRGQQVTLSCSPISGHRSVSWYQQTPGQGLQFLFEYFSETQRNKGNFPGRFSGRQFSNSRSEMNVSTLELGDSALYLCASSLAGGDGYEQYFGPGTRLTVT.

This clonotype has a handful of counts. The gene calls are TRBV2 and TRBJ1-3; a possible D gene is TRBD1 (5 bases). CDR1 is SNHLY and CDR2 is FYNNEI in the germline V gene. This CDR3 contains 12 residues. V lost 4 bases, J lost 7 bases, and 8 bases lay in between. DNA of the CDR3: TGTGCCAGCAGTGGCAGGGTGAACACCATATATTTT. This gives the protein CASSGRVNTIYF.

The chain combines TRBV7-3 with TRBJ2-3; either TRBD1 or TRBD2 may fit D (5 bases each). V lost 5 bases and J 4 bases, leaving 16 bases between the germline ends. The CDR3 consists of 15 residues. CDR1 is SGHTA, CDR2 FQGTGA, per germline. Here the CDR3 DNA reads TGTGCCAGCAGCAACACGGGGCCTAGCCCAGATACGCAGTATTTT. Its translation: CASSNTGPSPDTQYF.

A few counts support this clonotype. This chain uses TRBV29-1 with TRBJ2-3, with D unclear. The germline V and J ends were trimmed by 4 bases and 5 bases, with 7 bases remaining between them. CDR3 length: 11 amino acids. Germline-derived CDR1 and CDR2 are SQVTM and ANQGSEA. In DNA form, the CDR3 reads TGCAGCGTTGTCCCGTTAGATACGCAGTATTTT. Protein product: CSVVPLDTQYF.

The V gene is TRBV6-5, the J gene TRBJ2-2, with 9 bases that match TRBD1. V lost 4 bases and J lost 4; bases outside the gene matches: 7. This CDR3 has 16 residues. Per the germline V gene, CDR1 is MNHEY and CDR2 is SVGAGI. CDR3 protein: CASSWGGQGFTGELFF. CDR3 DNA: TGTGCCAGCAGTTGGGGAGGACAGGGGTTCACCGGGGAGCTGTTTTTT.

This chain joins TRBV9 and TRBJ1-4, with TRBD1 matching over 7 bases. The CDR3 has 15 residues. The trim removed 2 bases at V and 8 bases at J, leaving 9 bases unmatched. Per the germline V gene, CDR1 is SGDLS and CDR2 is YYNGEE. The CDR3 region has the DNA TGTGCCAGCAGCGTTGCGACAGGGATGGTGGAAAAACTGTTTTTT. Residues: CASSVATGMVEKLFF.

This chain joins TRBV10-3 and TRBJ2-3, with 13 bases matching TRBD2. The V and J ends lost 8 bases and 1 base, in that order; junction bases with no gene match: 0. This CDR3 is 14 amino acids long. Germline V gene data show CDR1 as ENHRY and CDR2 as SYGVKD. The CDR3 nucleotides read TGTGCCATCGGACTAGCGGGGGGCACAGATACGCAGTATTTT. It is translated as CAIGLAGGTDTQYF.